Sequencing of this T cell receptor (beta chain) was carried out in a study of blood T cell repertoires in COVID-19. Across the whole study: T cells, B-cell-depleted T cells, or PBMCs supplied cDNA or gDNA.

The CDR3 is 14 amino acids. Germline CDR1 is SQVTM and CDR2 is ANQGSEA. Trimming cost V 6 bases and J 0 bases, with 14 bases left between them. TCRdb's copy holds only in-frame clones and misses some; the assay was immunoSEQ multiplex PCR. The data show tens of thousands of clones, approximately 86% seen once. This chain uses TRBV29-1 with TRBJ1-2; TRBD1 is a possible D gene (6 bases). This receptor was obtained from an older woman with active COVID-19. Material: peripheral blood. The CDR3 sequence: CSVNTGTANYGYTF. The CDR3 region has the DNA TGCAGCGTCAACACAGGGACCGCTAACTATGGCTACACCTTC.